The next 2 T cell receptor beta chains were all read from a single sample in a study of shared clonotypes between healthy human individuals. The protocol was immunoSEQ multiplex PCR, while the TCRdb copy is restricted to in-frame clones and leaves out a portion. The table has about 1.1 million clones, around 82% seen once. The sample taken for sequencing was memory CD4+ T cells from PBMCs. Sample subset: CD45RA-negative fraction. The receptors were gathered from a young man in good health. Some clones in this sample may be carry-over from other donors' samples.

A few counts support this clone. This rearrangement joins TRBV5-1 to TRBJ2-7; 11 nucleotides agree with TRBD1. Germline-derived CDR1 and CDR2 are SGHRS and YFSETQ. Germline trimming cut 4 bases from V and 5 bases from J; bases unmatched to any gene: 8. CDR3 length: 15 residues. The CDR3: CASSPGQGDGNEQYF. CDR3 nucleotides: TGCGCCAGCAGCCCGGGACAGGGGGATGGAAACGAGCAGTACTTC.

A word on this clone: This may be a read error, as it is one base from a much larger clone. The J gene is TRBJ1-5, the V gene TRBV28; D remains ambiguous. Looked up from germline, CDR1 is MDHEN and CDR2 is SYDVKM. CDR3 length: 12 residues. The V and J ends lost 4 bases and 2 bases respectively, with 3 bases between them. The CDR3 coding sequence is TGTGCCAGCAGTTATGGCAATCAGCCCCAGCATTTT. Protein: CASSYGNQPQHF. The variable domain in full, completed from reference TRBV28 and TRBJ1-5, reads DVKVTQSSRYLVKRTGEKVFLECVQDMDHENMFWYRQDPGLGLRLIYFSYDVKMKEKGDIPEGYSVSREKKERFSLILESASTNQTSMYLCASSYGNQPQHFGDGTRLSIL.